This record looks at one T cell receptor (beta chain) sequence and its context. This clonotype came up a few times. The antigen it binds to is not known. No per-base quality is available; no much larger clone lies one base away. Read against the paper, the sample's treatment or condition label means: live attenuated yellow fever vaccine strain. PBMCs were isolated from peripheral blood using a standard Ficoll-Paque protocol. CD4 and CD8 T-cell fractions were isolated with Dynabeads CD4 and CD8 positive selection kits. TriZol was used to extract RNA from bulk PBMCs, CD4 and CD8 fractions, and dextramer-positive and dextramer-negative fractions. The junction shows trimming of 3 bases on V and 4 bases on J, plus 13 bases between the germline ends. The CDR3 sequence holds 14 residues, the cysteine and phenylalanine included. Left in the record is the CDR3 DNA by itself, 42 bases read in frame from the first base. The germline V gene (reference sequence) specifies DFQATT as CDR1 and SNEGSKA as CDR2.

This sample is part of a study of T cells after yellow fever vaccination (dated by TCRdb to between 2018 and 2021). About the full investigation: Libraries from fractions with low cell numbers were prepared with the SMART-Seq v4 Ultra Low Input RNA kit. To follow T-cell clones before and after both primary and booster YFV17D yellow fever vaccination, bulk TCR alpha and beta repertoires underwent longitudinal sequencing. Blood samples were taken at several timepoints before and after primary and secondary immunization, and bulk PBMC replicates and cell subsets were isolated. The cohort comprised two healthy male donors, one aged 18 to 30 and one aged 30 to 40 years.

The full study reports these points: A small share of clonotypes was detected in both CD4 and CD8 compartments, with the overlap likely arising from convergent recombination. After the booster, most clones that had expanded after primary vaccination were detected again (over 95% of CD4 and around nine tenths of CD8), suggesting broad maintenance of memory. Because the study included only two donors, the extent to which the findings can be generalized is limited. Compared with the primary T-cell response, the secondary T-cell response was faster but weaker, reaching its peak on day 5 rather than on day 15. FACS-sorted repertoires could contain abundant contaminating clonotypes from the bulk population, so computational filtering was required.

The sequencer was an Illumina NovaSeq 6000. TCR cDNA was synthesized by 5'RACE template switching, which introduced a universal primer site and unique molecular identifiers. cDNA synthesis was primed from both the TCR alpha and TCR beta constant segments. Libraries were amplified in two PCR steps, with sample barcodes and sequencing adapters added in the second step. Sequencing of libraries was performed on Illumina HiSeq 2500 (2x100 bp) or NovaSeq (2x150 bp). Concerning the study's data processing: Reads were demultiplexed and collapsed into UMI consensus sequences with MIGEC, and V(D)J alignment was performed with MiXCR. Using edgeR on replicate PBMC samples, clonotypes were called vaccine-responding if FDR was below 0.01 and the log2 fold change was above 5 up to day 15. Each bulk clonotype was labeled CD4 or CD8 based on which sequenced repertoire, CD4 or CD8, contained the clonotype at higher abundance. Starting from the raw public reads, TCRdb applied fastp trimming at Q25, assembled clones with MiXCR and retained in-frame beta chains. Rows are combined by CDR3 protein, so each entry shows the most common genes and DNA. The V and J calls were determined by TCRdb, not by the authors. A total of some 320,000 distinct CDR3 sequences appear in this sample, around 10% of them only once. The ten largest clones take up 2.5% to 4% of the sample.

The sample here was CD4+ T cells sorted from PBMCs, taken 45 days after the yellow fever booster vaccination. This receptor chain uses TRBV20-1 and TRBJ2-1, with a tentative D gene TRBD2 over 6 matching bases. This sequence was found in a man aged 18 to 30 who received the YFV17D yellow fever vaccine. CDR3 sequence: CSARAPTSYNEQFF. The DNA is TGCAGTGCTAGGGCTCCGACTAGTTACAATGAGCAGTTCTTC.